Following are 25 T cell receptor beta chains from one sample sequenced in a study of control samples from healthy donors and cancer patients. TCRdb's copy holds only in-frame clones and misses some; the assay was immunoSEQ multiplex PCR. This sample yields about 69,000 clones, of which about four fifths are seen a single time; 2.9% belongs to the top ten. Sequences were obtained from PBMCs. The receptor source for this set is a woman aged 45-60 years with lung cancer.

The V gene is TRBV7-2, the J gene TRBJ2-7; TRBD1 matches 7 bases. Germline lookup yields CDR1 SGHTA and CDR2 FQGNSA. The CDR3 spans 15 residues. V lost 4 bases to trimming and J lost 3 bases; unmatched junction nucleotides: 9. CDR3 DNA sequence: TGTGCCAGCAGCTCCGGGACAGCAAACCTCTACGAGCAGTACTTC. Translation: CASSSGTANLYEQYF.

V is TRBV10-3 and J is TRBJ2-2; tentative D call: TRBD1 (5 bases). Germline V gene lookup returns CDR1 ENHRY and CDR2 SYGVKD. The CDR3 extends over 13 amino acids. V was pared by 10 bases and J by 1 base, with 10 bases between. The CDR3: CASKTGNTGELFF. The CDR3 coding sequence is TGTGCCAGCAAAACAGGGAACACCGGGGAGCTGTTTTTT.

The chain combines TRBV5-6 with TRBJ1-5; maybe TRBD1 (6 bases). From germline, CDR1 is SGHDT and CDR2 YYEEEE. The CDR3 totals 18 residues. The V end was cut by 0 bases, the J end by 0 bases, with 16 bases between. CDR3 in amino acids: CASSLGEEGGNSNQPQHF. DNA for the CDR3: TGTGCCAGCAGCTTGGGAGAGGAAGGGGGAAATAGCAATCAGCCCCAGCATTTT.

The gene calls are TRBV29-1 and TRBJ1-1; D is unresolved. There are 12 residues in the CDR3. Trimming removed 8 bases from V and 5 bases from J, with 15 bases in between. Germline V gene lookup returns CDR1 SQVTM and CDR2 ANQGSEA. CDR3 sequence reads: CSPRRSETEAFF. DNA for the CDR3: TGCAGCCCCAGGAGGAGTGAAACTGAAGCTTTCTTT.

The chain employs TRBV30 and TRBJ1-2; possibly TRBD1 for D (6 bases). Germline V gene lookup returns CDR1 GTSNPN and CDR2 SVGIG (reference sequence). The CDR3 length is 15 residues. Between the trimmed V and J ends, which lost 2 bases and 2 bases, there was a span of 15 bases. In DNA, the CDR3 is TGTGCCTGGAGTCCTACAGGGAGGTTCAACTATGGCTACACCTTC. Protein product: CAWSPTGRFNYGYTF.

The rearrangement uses TRBV15 and TRBJ1-1; TRBD1 matches 11 bases. The CDR3 covers 16 residues. J was trimmed by 5 bases and V by 0 bases; bases with no gene match: 5. Germline CDR1 and CDR2: LNHNV and YYDKDF (reference sequence). In nucleotides, the CDR3 is TGTGCCACCAGCAGAGATCTGGGACAGGGGGGAACTGAAGCTTTCTTT. Translating gives CATSRDLGQGGTEAFF. The full variable domain, with the rest looked up from reference TRBV15 and TRBJ1-1, is DAMVIQNPRYQVTQFGKPVTLSCSQTLNHNVMYWYQQKSSQAPKLLFHYYDKDFNNEADTPDNFQSRRPNTSFCFLDIRSPGLGDTAMYLCATSRDLGQGGTEAFFGQGTRLTVV.

The genes are TRBV19 and TRBJ2-4, with D perhaps matching TRBD1 (6 bases). Deletions cut 3 bases from V and 0 bases from J, with 15 bases between. The CDR3 consists of 17 residues. Germline loops: CDR1 LNHDA, CDR2 SQIVND (reference sequence). DNA of the CDR3: TGTGCCAGTAGTATCACGCAGGGGAGCCTAGCCAAAAACATTCAGTACTTC. Its protein is CASSITQGSLAKNIQYF.

The V gene is TRBV12-3 or TRBV12-4, the J gene TRBJ2-2; tentatively, D is TRBD1 (5 bases). Trimming removed 7 bases from V and 4 bases from J, with 10 bases in between. There are 13 residues in the CDR3. The CDR3 DNA sequence: TGTGCCAGCATCCAAGGGGTCACCGGGGAGCTGTTTTTT. Its translation is CASIQGVTGELFF.

This sequence joins TRBV2 and TRBJ2-7, with 8 bases lining up with TRBD1. V was clipped by 4 bases and J by 7 bases; unmatched bases: 6. This CDR3 is 13 amino acids long. The germline V gene has CDR1 SNHLY and CDR2 FYNNEI. CDR3 sequence: CASSGQGAGEQYF. The CDR3 DNA reads as TGTGCCAGCAGTGGCCAGGGGGCGGGTGAGCAGTACTTC.

CDR3 bases: TGCGCCAGCAGTCTAGACGCCGGGGAGCTGTTTTTT. This gives the protein CASSLDAGELFF. The V and J genes are TRBV5-1 and TRBJ2-2; no definite D call. The CDR3 loop spans 12 amino acids. Trimming pared 5 bases from V and 6 bases from J, leaving 8 bases between. Germline V gene lookup returns CDR1 SGHRS and CDR2 YFSETQ. The complete variable domain, with remaining parts taken from reference TRBV5-1 and TRBJ2-2, reads KAGVTQTPRYLIKTRGQQVTLSCSPISGHRSVSWYQQTPGQGLQFLFEYFSETQRNKGNFPGRFSGRQFSNSRSEMNVSTLELGDSALYLCASSLDAGELFFGEGSRLTVL.

This chain connects TRBV30 to TRBJ2-5; D not resolved. V lost 2 bases and J 2 bases, leaving 12 bases between the germline ends. This CDR3 contains 14 residues. The germline V gene has CDR1 GTSNPN and CDR2 SVGIG (reference sequence). CDR3 DNA sequence: TGTGCCTGGAGTAAGACTCCTTTTCAAGAGACCCAGTACTTC. Translation gives CAWSKTPFQETQYF.

This clone showed up just once. V usage is TRBV4-1 and J usage is TRBJ2-7; tentative D call: TRBD2 (5 bases). Germline V gene data show CDR1 as MGHRA and CDR2 as YSYEKL. V shed 5 bases and J shed 7 bases, with 9 bases lying between them. The CDR3 consists of 11 residues. For the CDR3, the DNA is TGCGCCAGCAGCTTCGGACTGGAGCAGTACTTC. This sequence encodes CASSFGLEQYF.

This clone was picked up a small number of times. The chain uses TRBV7-2 and TRBJ1-2; D is perhaps TRBD1 (5 bases). V dropped 10 bases and J dropped 0 bases, with 15 bases sitting between them. CDR1 is SGHTA and CDR2 is FQGNSA in the germline V gene. CDR3 length equals 14 residues. CDR3 amino acids: CAIPSTVPNYGYTF. The CDR3 DNA is TGTGCCATACCCTCGACAGTCCCTAACTATGGCTACACCTTC.

This clone was recorded a few times. CDR3 residues: CSASLWDRASYEQYF. The DNA of the CDR3 is TGCAGTGCTAGTCTCTGGGACAGGGCTTCCTACGAGCAGTACTTC. The V and J genes are TRBV20-1 and TRBJ2-7; 9 bases fit TRBD1. The V gene's germline CDR1 is DFQATT and CDR2 SNEGSKA (reference sequence). This CDR3 spans 15 amino acids. V lost 3 bases, J lost 1 base, and 7 bases stayed unmatched.

CDR3 bases: TGTGCCAGCAGCTTGGGAGCGGGATCCGCTTTCTTT. Its translation is CASSLGAGSAFF. The chain has TRBV5-8 and TRBJ1-1, with D unresolved. The CDR3 covers 12 residues. The V end lost 0 bases, the J end lost 11 bases, and 11 bases lay between the germline ends. Germline lookup yields CDR1 SGHTS and CDR2 YDEGEE.

The chain recombines TRBV6-5 with TRBJ1-1, with D hard to call. The germline CDR1 and CDR2 sequences are MNHEY and SVGAGI. The CDR3 contains 13 residues. Trimming cost V 5 bases and J 0 bases, with 7 bases left between them. CDR3 nucleotide sequence: TGTGCCAGCAGTCTCCTGATGAACACTGAAGCTTTCTTT. Protein sequence: CASSLLMNTEAFF.

The chain employs TRBV6-1 and TRBJ1-5; D is uncertain. The CDR3 runs to 16 residues. Germline CDR1 and CDR2: MNHNS and SASEGT. Between the trimmed V and J ends, which lost 3 bases and 4 bases, there was a span of 16 bases. The CDR3 nucleotides are TGTGCCAGCAGTGATCAATCCAGTTTCTTTAATCAGCCCCAGCATTTT. Its translation: CASSDQSSFFNQPQHF.

The gene calls are TRBV10-3 and TRBJ2-7; 8 bases map to TRBD1. Looked up from germline, CDR1 is ENHRY and CDR2 is SYGVKD. There are 17 residues in the CDR3. V was clipped by 1 base and J by 2 bases; unmatched bases: 10. CDR3 in amino acids: CAISEFDRGGYTYEQYF. The CDR3 DNA reads TGTGCCATCAGTGAGTTTGACAGGGGAGGATACACCTACGAGCAGTACTTC.

The chain links TRBV27 to TRBJ2-7; no definite D call. The CDR3 consists of 15 residues. The V gene's germline CDR1 is MNHEY and CDR2 SMNVEV (reference sequence). The ends were cut back, 5 bases at V and 0 bases at J, with 14 bases in the middle. The CDR3 loop reads CASSPSILISYEQYF. In nucleotides, the CDR3 is TGTGCCAGCAGTCCCTCGATCTTGATCTCCTACGAGCAGTACTTC.

V is TRBV10-2 and J is TRBJ2-1; 8 nucleotides align to TRBD2. Germline values: CDR1 WSHSY, CDR2 SAAADI. The ends lost 6 bases at V and 2 bases at J; junction bases unmatched: 9. The CDR3 has 16 amino acids. The CDR3 loop reads CASSAQAGVPYNEQFF. The CDR3 DNA is TGCGCCAGCAGCGCTCAAGCGGGGGTTCCCTACAATGAGCAGTTCTTC.

On this clone: The sample carries other DNA sequences with the same CDR3. The genes are TRBV12-3 or TRBV12-4 and TRBJ1-2; D may be TRBD1 (6 bases). This CDR3 is built from 11 residues. V lost 5 bases to trimming and J lost 5 bases, with 6 bases between them. CDR3 DNA sequence: TGTGCCAGCAGTCAGGGGTATGGCTACACCTTC. Its protein product is CASSQGYGYTF.

The gene calls are TRBV5-4 and TRBJ2-6; a weak D match, TRBD1 (6 bases). Germline V gene data show CDR1 as SGHNT and CDR2 as YYREEE (reference sequence). Trimming pared 7 bases from V and 1 base from J, leaving 15 bases between. The CDR3 runs to 16 residues. CDR3: CASFKQGRSGANVLTF. The CDR3 region has the DNA TGTGCCAGCTTTAAACAGGGAAGGTCTGGGGCCAACGTCCTGACTTTC.

This clone was seen a handful of times. This chain uses TRBV28 with TRBJ2-7; D possibly matches TRBD1 or TRBD2 (5 bases each). CDR3 length: 14 amino acids. The germline gives CDR1 MDHEN, CDR2 SYDVKM. V gave up 3 bases and J gave up 9 bases, with 18 bases separating them. CDR3 amino acids: CASSFGLGQRGQYF. CDR3 coding DNA: TGTGCCAGCAGTTTCGGCCTCGGACAACGGGGGCAGTACTTC.

The chain couples TRBV12-3 or TRBV12-4 to TRBJ2-7, with 10 bases lining up with TRBD1. J lost 6 bases, V lost 6 bases, and 5 bases had no gene match. CDR3 size: 13 residues. For the CDR3, the DNA is TGTGCCAGCAGCCCCGGGACAGGGGCCGAGCAGTACTTC. Translation: CASSPGTGAEQYF.

The chain uses TRBV30 and TRBJ2-7, with D perhaps TRBD1 (6 bases). The CDR3 extends over 15 amino acids. Germline V gene data show CDR1 as GTSNPN and CDR2 as SVGIG (reference sequence). V was clipped by 2 bases and J by 3 bases, with 17 bases between them. CDR3 protein: CAWSSSDRRSYEQYF. CDR3 nucleotides: TGTGCCTGGAGTTCCAGTGACAGGAGAAGCTACGAGCAGTACTTC.